Below are 14 T cell receptor beta chains sequenced from a single sample in a study of blood T cell repertoires in COVID-19. The assay was immunoSEQ multiplex PCR, and TCRdb's table has in-frame clones only and misses some. The repertoire has about 110,000 clones, more than 60% of them found once; the top ten carry roughly 20%. The sample comprised peripheral blood. The receptors were gathered from a man aged 65-85 years with active or convalescent COVID-19.

The chain uses TRBV6-6 and TRBJ1-2, with 8 nucleotides matching TRBD1. In germline, CDR1 is MNHNY, CDR2 SVGAGI (reference sequence). With V trimmed by 7 bases and J by 3 bases, 13 bases remained unmatched. This CDR3 is built from 16 residues. The CDR3 region has the DNA TGTGCCAGCACCCCACGTCAGGACAGGGAAGACTATGGCTACACCTTC. It specifies CASTPRQDREDYGYTF.

This clone appeared a few times. This sequence joins TRBV3-1 (or the pseudogene TRBV3-2) and TRBJ2-2; TRBD2 is a possible D gene (5 bases). CDR3 length: 14 residues. The V end lost 2 bases, the J end lost 8 bases, and 12 bases lay between the germline ends. From germline, CDR1 is LGHDT and CDR2 YNNKEL (reference sequence). DNA for the CDR3: TGTGCCAGCAGCCAAATACCCCGGGAAGGGGAGCTGTTTTTT. Translation gives CASSQIPREGELFF.

CDR3 DNA: TGTGCCAGCAGCCAACACAGGGGGTTAAACACTGAAGCTTTCTTT. As protein: CASSQHRGLNTEAFF. The V call is TRBV4-2, the J call TRBJ1-1, with TRBD1 matching 8 bases. The CDR3 runs 15 residues. Germline CDR1 reads LGHNA; CDR2 reads YNFKEQ. Trimming at V came to 2 bases and at J to 2 bases, leaving 4 bases not matched to a gene.

V and J are TRBV5-8 and TRBJ1-2, with a tentative D call TRBD1 (6 bases). CDR1 is SGHTS and CDR2 is YDEGEE in the germline V gene. There are 15 residues in the CDR3. V lost 4 bases and J lost 8, with 21 bases in between. The CDR3 region is CASSERFFDRSGYTF. CDR3 bases: TGTGCCAGCAGCGAACGTTTTTTTGACAGGTCGGGCTACACCTTC.

The V gene is TRBV5-1, the J gene TRBJ1-3; tentatively, D is TRBD1 (5 bases). Deletions cut 4 bases from V and 0 bases from J, with 14 bases between. Germline V lookup: CDR1 SGHRS, CDR2 YFSETQ. The CDR3 sequence is 16 residues long. CDR3 bases: TGCGCCAGCAGCGCCCGACAGTGGAGCTCTGGAAACACCATATATTTT. Protein product: CASSARQWSSGNTIYF. The complete variable domain, with remaining parts taken from reference TRBV5-1 and TRBJ1-3, reads KAGVTQTPRYLIKTRGQQVTLSCSPISGHRSVSWYQQTPGQGLQFLFEYFSETQRNKGNFPGRFSGRQFSNSRSEMNVSTLELGDSALYLCASSARQWSSGNTIYFGEGSWLTVV.

This clone was seen a few times. The chain carries TRBV6-4 and TRBJ2-2; 7 bases match TRBD2. Germline CDR1 is MRHNA and CDR2 is SNTAGT. The CDR3 has 14 amino acids. V lost 7 bases, J lost 5 bases, and 7 bases stayed unmatched. CDR3 protein: CASKREGSTGELFF. CDR3 in DNA: TGTGCCAGCAAAAGGGAGGGATCAACCGGGGAGCTGTTTTTT.

The V call is TRBV12-3 or TRBV12-4, the J call TRBJ1-2; D not certain. This CDR3 region has 13 residues. Trimming took 3 bases from V and 3 from J, leaving 8 bases between them. CDR3 sequence: CASSLAGDYGYTF. The DNA for the CDR3 is TGTGCCAGCAGTTTGGCCGGAGACTATGGCTACACCTTC.

A few counts support this clone. J is TRBJ1-2 and V is TRBV7-2; D call uncertain. CDR1 is SGHTA and CDR2 is FQGNSA in the germline V gene. V was trimmed by 3 bases and J by 8 bases, leaving 13 bases between them. The CDR3 length is 13 residues. The CDR3 bases are TGTGCCAGCAGCTTGAATTCGGGAAACGGCTACACCTTC. It specifies CASSLNSGNGYTF. Supplemented by reference TRBV7-2 and TRBJ1-2, the full variable domain reads GAGVSQSPSNKVTEKGKDVELRCDPISGHTALYWYRQSLGQGLEFLIYFQGNSAPDKSGLPSDRFSAERTGGSVSTLTIQRTQQEDSAVYLCASSLNSGNGYTFGSGTRLTVV.

The chain employs TRBV12-3 or TRBV12-4 and TRBJ1-2; tentatively, D is TRBD1 (6 bases). The V end was cut by 5 bases, the J end by 3 bases, with 10 bases between. The CDR3 runs to 13 residues. CDR3 amino acids: CASSSPGDYGYTF. As DNA, the CDR3 is TGTGCCAGCAGTAGTCCAGGGGACTATGGCTACACCTTC.

This clone was picked up one time. The rearrangement uses TRBV5-1 and TRBJ2-2; D is perhaps TRBD1 (6 bases). Deletions cut 4 bases from V and 3 bases from J, with 10 bases between. This CDR3 has 14 amino acids. The germline CDR1 and CDR2 sequences are SGHRS and YFSETQ. The CDR3 here is CASSPRTDTGELFF. In DNA, the CDR3 is TGCGCCAGCAGCCCTCGGACAGACACCGGGGAGCTGTTTTTT.

The V call is TRBV20-1, the J call TRBJ2-1; D possibly corresponds to TRBD1 (6 bases). The CDR3 runs to 11 residues. The germline V gene encodes CDR1 DFQATT and CDR2 SNEGSKA (reference sequence). The ends were cut back, 4 bases at V and 10 bases at J, with 11 bases in the middle. In nucleotides, the CDR3 is TGCAGTGCTACCCGCAGGGGCGAGCAGTTCTTC. It is translated as CSATRRGEQFF.

The sample holds one count of this clone. The DNA of the CDR3 is TGTGCCAGCAGCCCCCAGAATAGCGGCTACACCTTC. Encoded protein: CASSPQNSGYTF. V and J are TRBV7-9 and TRBJ1-2; D is ambiguous. From germline, CDR1 is SEHNR and CDR2 FQNEAQ (reference sequence). The CDR3 totals 12 residues. V lost 5 bases to trimming and J lost 8 bases, with 12 bases between them. Based on the CDR3 plus reference TRBV7-9 and TRBJ1-2, the full variable domain is DTGVSQNPRHKITKRGQNVTFRCDPISEHNRLYWYRQTLGQGPEFLTYFQNEAQLEKSRLLSDRFSAERPKGSFSTLEIQRTEQGDSAMYLCASSPQNSGYTFGSGTRLTVV.

The chain links TRBV3-1 (or the pseudogene TRBV3-2) to TRBJ1-1, with D uncertain. This CDR3 contains 13 residues. V was shortened by 5 bases and J by 5 bases, with 12 bases between the two germline ends. Germline V gene data show CDR1 as LGHDT and CDR2 as YNNKEL (reference sequence). The CDR3 spells CASSSREGTEAFF. The CDR3 region has the DNA TGTGCCAGCAGCTCTCGGGAGGGTACTGAAGCTTTCTTT.

The chain uses TRBV11-1 and TRBJ1-3; D gene ambiguous. This CDR3 is 13 amino acids long. Germline values: CDR1 SGHAT, CDR2 FQDESV (reference sequence). Deletions cut 3 bases from V and 8 bases from J, with 11 bases between. Here the CDR3 DNA reads TGTGCCAGCAGCTTTCTTCGCGAGGACACCATATATTTT. Translating it yields CASSFLREDTIYF.